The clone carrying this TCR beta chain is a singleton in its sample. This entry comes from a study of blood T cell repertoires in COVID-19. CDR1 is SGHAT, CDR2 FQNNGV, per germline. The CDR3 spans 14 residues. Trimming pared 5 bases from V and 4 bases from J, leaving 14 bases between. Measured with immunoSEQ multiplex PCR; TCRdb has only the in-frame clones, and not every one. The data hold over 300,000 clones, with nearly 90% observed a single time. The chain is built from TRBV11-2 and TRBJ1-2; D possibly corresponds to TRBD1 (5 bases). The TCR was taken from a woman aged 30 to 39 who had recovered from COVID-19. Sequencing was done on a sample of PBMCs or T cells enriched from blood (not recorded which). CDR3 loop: CASSPSQGSYGYTF. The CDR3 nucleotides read TGTGCCAGCAGCCCGTCCCAGGGATCCTATGGCTACACCTTC.